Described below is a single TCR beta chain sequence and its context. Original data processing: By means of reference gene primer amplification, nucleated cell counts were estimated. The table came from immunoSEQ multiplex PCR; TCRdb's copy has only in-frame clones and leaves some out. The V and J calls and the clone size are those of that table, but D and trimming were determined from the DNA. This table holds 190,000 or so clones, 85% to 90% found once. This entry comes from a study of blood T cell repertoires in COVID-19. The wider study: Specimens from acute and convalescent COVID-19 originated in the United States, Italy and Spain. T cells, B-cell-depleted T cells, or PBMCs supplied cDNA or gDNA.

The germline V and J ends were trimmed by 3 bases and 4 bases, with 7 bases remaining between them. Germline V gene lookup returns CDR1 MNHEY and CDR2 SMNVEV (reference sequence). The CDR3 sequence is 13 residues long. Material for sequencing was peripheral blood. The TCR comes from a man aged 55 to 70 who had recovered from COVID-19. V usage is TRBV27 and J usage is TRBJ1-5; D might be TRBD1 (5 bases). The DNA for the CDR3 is TGTGCCAGCAGTTTTTCAGGGAATCAGCCCCAGCATTTT. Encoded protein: CASSFSGNQPQHF.